This T cell receptor beta chain was sequenced for a study of identical twins. General study points: Beta clonotypes that were abundant in cord blood contained fewer insertions, a pattern absent from memory repertoires. Rather than following the same donors, the conclusions depended on cross-sectional statistical analysis. Sequences that were out-of-frame, alpha and twin-shared displayed an excess of low generation probability. The degree of excess twin sharing was weaker in beta out-of-frame sequences.

Germline V gene lookup returns CDR1 LGHDT and CDR2 YNNKEL (reference sequence). V lost 6 bases and J lost 4, with 7 bases in between. The CDR3 loop spans 12 amino acids. This clonotype was found many times. Its antigen is currently unknown. Each CDR3 protein is one row after TCRdb ran MiXCR on the 5' RACE reads. Of over 200,000 distinct CDR3 sequences listed, about 11% are singletons. The clonotype comes from a man aged 50-60 years in good health. Sequencing was carried out using memory T cells sorted from blood. The chain couples TRBV3-1 to TRBJ1-5; the D gene is possibly TRBD1 (6 bases). This CDR3 is CASRQGNQPQHF. The CDR3 coding sequence is TGTGCCAGCAGACAGGGAAATCAGCCCCAGCATTTT.